These 17 T cell receptor beta chains were sequenced from one sample in a study of control samples from healthy donors and cancer patients. Using immunoSEQ multiplex PCR, the repertoire was profiled, and TCRdb retains in-frame clones only, with some absent. The data contain 210,000 or so clones, roughly nine tenths of them singletons. The sequenced material came from blood. These TCRs come from a man aged 25 to 45 in good health.

V is TRBV5-4 and J is TRBJ1-2; TRBD1 might be the D (6 bases). The CDR3 sequence is 15 residues long. Looked up from germline, CDR1 is SGHNT and CDR2 is YYREEE (reference sequence). V gave up 0 bases and J gave up 2 bases, with 11 bases separating them. CDR3 in DNA: TGTGCCAGCAGCTTGGATGGACAGTTAAACTATGGCTACACCTTC. This gives the protein CASSLDGQLNYGYTF.

This clone was counted between two and nine times. V is TRBV15 and J is TRBJ1-4; 7 nucleotides match TRBD1. The J segment lost 5 bases and the V segment lost 5 bases, leaving 8 bases of the junction unmatched. This CDR3 is built from 15 residues. Germline CDR1 is LNHNV and CDR2 is YYDKDF (reference sequence). The CDR3 reads CATSSNRGFNEKLFF. The CDR3 coding sequence is TGTGCCACCAGCTCCAACAGGGGTTTCAATGAAAAACTGTTTTTT.

The DNA for the CDR3 is TGTGCCAGCAGTTACGATCAGATTGGAGGCACTGAAGCTTTCTTT. Protein product: CASSYDQIGGTEAFF. This rearrangement joins TRBV6-5 to TRBJ1-1; unclear D gene. Deletions cut 2 bases from V and 4 bases from J, with 14 bases between. This CDR3 comprises 15 residues. Germline CDR1 is MNHEY and CDR2 is SVGAGI.

The chain recombines TRBV10-3 with TRBJ1-2; D gene uncertain. Trimming removed 4 bases from V and 3 bases from J, with 12 bases in between. Germline V lookup: CDR1 ENHRY, CDR2 SYGVKD. CDR3 length: 14 residues. In DNA, the CDR3 is TGTGCCATCAGTGGGCCCAGGCGATACTATGGCTACACCTTC. Translated: CAISGPRRYYGYTF.

This chain links TRBV30 with TRBJ2-3, with no clear D. The ends were cut back, 1 base at V and 5 bases at J, with 1 base in the middle. The length of the CDR3 is 10 residues. Germline V lookup: CDR1 GTSNPN, CDR2 SVGIG (reference sequence). CDR3 in amino acids: CAWSGDTQYF. Written as DNA, the CDR3 is TGTGCCTGGAGTGGAGATACGCAGTATTTT.

The rearrangement joins TRBV21-1 to TRBJ1-1; the table calls TRBD1, which could not be checked here. TRBV21-1 is reported as a pseudogene. The CDR3 totals 12 residues. The CDR3 region has the DNA TGTGCCAGCAACTACAGGGGGCTGGAAGCTTTCTTT. Translation: CASNYRGLEAFF.

CDR3 nucleotide sequence: TGTGCCAGCACCGAAGGACAGCGCTCTGGAAACACCATATATTTT. Residues: CASTEGQRSGNTIYF. The chain employs TRBV9 and TRBJ1-3; a weak D match, TRBD1 (6 bases). V was pared by 6 bases and J by 0 bases, with 13 bases between. CDR3 length: 15 amino acids. In germline, CDR1 is SGDLS, CDR2 YYNGEE.

The rearrangement joins TRBV14 to TRBJ2-7; weak D call: TRBD2 (5 bases). The V gene lost 7 bases and the J gene lost 7 bases, with 14 bases spanning the gap. The CDR3 has 12 amino acids. Looked up from germline, CDR1 is SGHDN and CDR2 is FVKESK. Here the CDR3 DNA reads TGTGCCAGCACCTCCCGACGGGGAGAGCAGTACTTC. It yields the protein CASTSRRGEQYF.

The J gene is TRBJ1-2, the V gene TRBV24-1; D not certain. This CDR3 is 11 amino acids long. V lost 5 bases and J 4 bases, leaving 4 bases between the germline ends. Germline V gene data show CDR1 as KGHDR and CDR2 as SFDVKD. The CDR3 region is CATSGGYGYTF. The DNA of the CDR3 is TGTGCCACCAGTGGTGGCTATGGCTACACCTTC.

The V gene is TRBV5-6, the J gene TRBJ1-1; TRBD1 is a possible D gene (5 bases). Trimming took 4 bases from V and 5 from J, leaving 18 bases between them. Germline V CDR1 and CDR2: SGHDT, YYEEEE. The CDR3 spans 15 residues. This CDR3 is CASSPPIGARTEAFF. DNA of the CDR3: TGTGCCAGCAGCCCGCCTATTGGGGCGAGGACTGAAGCTTTCTTT.

This chain links TRBV12-3 or TRBV12-4 with TRBJ1-4, with 7 bases lining up with TRBD1. The ends lost 6 bases at V and 5 bases at J; junction bases unmatched: 3. The CDR3 is 13 amino acids. The CDR3 DNA follows: TGTGCCAGCAGGCTGGACAGGAATGAAAAACTGTTTTTT. It is translated as CASRLDRNEKLFF.

The rearrangement links TRBV7-3 to TRBJ2-2; D not certain. Between the trimmed V and J ends, which lost 5 bases and 6 bases, there was a span of 7 bases. From germline, CDR1 is SGHTA and CDR2 FQGTGA. The CDR3 sequence is 12 residues long. CDR3 sequence reads: CASSPDAGELFF. CDR3 coding DNA: TGTGCCAGCAGCCCCGATGCCGGGGAGCTGTTTTTT. Variable domain in full (rest from reference TRBV7-3 and TRBJ2-2): GAGVSQTPSNKVTEKGKYVELRCDPISGHTALYWYRQSLGQGPEFLIYFQGTGAADDSGLPNDRFFAVRPEGSVSTLKIQRTERGDSAVYLCASSPDAGELFFGEGSRLTVL.

The J gene is TRBJ1-1, the V gene TRBV9; 7 bases are a match to TRBD1. Germline V gene data show CDR1 as SGDLS and CDR2 as YYNGEE. Unmatched junction bases numbered 10, after V lost 3 bases and J lost 5 bases. CDR3 length: 15 residues. The CDR3 nucleotides read TGTGCCAGCAGCGACCCGACAGGGAGGGAAACTGAAGCTTTCTTT. This sequence encodes CASSDPTGRETEAFF.

The chain combines TRBV3-1 (or the pseudogene TRBV3-2) with TRBJ1-2, with 11 bases aligning to TRBD1. The germline gives CDR1 LGHDT, CDR2 YNNKEL (reference sequence). Trimming cost V 4 bases and J 8 bases; bases outside gene matches: 12. This CDR3 contains 16 residues. The chain's CDR3 is CASSRTTGTGGFGYTF. CDR3 nucleotide sequence: TGTGCCAGCAGCCGAACTACCGGGACAGGGGGATTCGGCTACACCTTC.

The V gene is TRBV6-6, the J gene TRBJ2-3; D gene unclear. Trimming stripped 8 bases from V and 4 bases from J, with 7 bases between. This CDR3 region has 11 residues. Germline V CDR1 and CDR2: MNHNY, SVGAGI (reference sequence). The CDR3 DNA reads TGTGCCAGCTTCTGGTCAGATACGCAGTATTTT. It translates to CASFWSDTQYF.

J is TRBJ2-7 and V is TRBV27; the D is unclear. Germline V gives CDR1 MNHEY, CDR2 SMNVEV (reference sequence). The ends were cut back, 4 bases at V and 1 base at J, with 14 bases in the middle. This CDR3 comprises 15 residues. The DNA for the CDR3 is TGTGCCAGCAGTTCTTTTTCCCTTGTGTCCTACGAGCAGTACTTC. It encodes CASSSFSLVSYEQYF.

This chain connects TRBV9 to TRBJ2-1; the match to TRBD2 covers 11 bases. Germline CDR1 SGDLS, CDR2 YYNGEE. The trim removed 0 bases at V and 5 bases at J, leaving 4 bases unmatched. This CDR3 has 16 amino acids. This CDR3 reads CASSVGPSGGNNEQFF. The CDR3 bases are TGTGCCAGCAGCGTAGGTCCTAGCGGGGGGAACAATGAGCAGTTCTTC.